These T cell receptor beta chains were read from a single sample in a study of PD-1 blockade in mismatch repair-deficient tumors. TCRdb keeps only in-frame clones here, not all; method: immunoSEQ multiplex PCR. The sample shows more than 40,000 clones, roughly 78% of them seen only once. This material consisted of peripheral blood, taken 4 weeks after starting pembrolizumab. Receptor source: an adult with mismatch repair-deficient cancer. Each CDR3 is given with its conserved first and last residue. Each record gives: D gene, CDR3 length, J gene, clone size, V gene, CDR3 protein, CDR3 DNA. The D gene is left open where the match is weak. Some rows have no size entry. The others give once, few or many, or a class for an expanded clone.

>-|14|TRBJ2-3|-|TRBV11-2
CASSPGRRTDTQYF
TGTGCCAGCAGCCCCGGACGCCGCACAGATACGCAGTATTTT
>TRBD1|14|TRBJ1-5|-|TRBV27
CASRDRKEGQPQHF
TGTGCCAGCAGGGACAGGAAGGAGGGACAGCCCCAGCATTTT
>-|16|TRBJ2-2|-|TRBV5-4
CASSLDYTGTAGELFF
TGTGCCAGCAGCTTGGATTATACGGGAACGGCCGGGGAGCTGTTTTTT
>-|16|TRBJ1-5|-|TRBV7-8
CASSGPLALRDQPQHF
TGTGCCAGCAGCGGCCCTTTAGCTTTGAGGGATCAGCCCCAGCATTTT
>-|15|TRBJ2-1|-|TRBV19
CASSSTGSTYNEQFF
TGTGCCAGTAGTTCGACAGGTTCTACCTACAATGAGCAGTTCTTC
>TRBD2|13|TRBJ2-7|-|TRBV7-2
CAIPGREDEAQYF
TGTGCCATCCCGGGGAGGGAGGACGAGGCGCAGTACTTC
>-|15|TRBJ2-1|-|TRBV25-1
CASSLGLPEYNEQFF
TGTGCCAGCAGTCTGGGCCTCCCGGAGTACAATGAGCAGTTCTTC
>-|14|TRBJ2-2|-|TRBV10-3
CAISELGSAGELFF
TGTGCCATCAGCGAGCTCGGGAGTGCTGGGGAGCTGTTTTTT
>-|14|TRBJ2-5|-|TRBV2
CASSLILGGETQYF
TGTGCCAGCAGTCTCATTCTAGGGGGGGAGACCCAGTACTTC
>TRBD1|14|TRBJ1-2|once|TRBV27
CASSSSGRGLGYTF
TGTGCCAGCAGTAGTTCTGGCAGGGGGCTTGGCTACACCTTC
>-|13|TRBJ2-1|-|TRBV27
CAIRAGGRHEQFF
TGTGCCATTAGGGCGGGCGGGCGGCATGAGCAGTTCTTC
>-|13|TRBJ2-7|-|TRBV7-8
CASSLGRDLEQYF
TGTGCCAGCAGCTTAGGGCGGGATCTCGAGCAGTACTTC
>TRBD1|16|TRBJ1-1|-|TRBV5-1
CASSSVTGQSTTEAFF
TGCGCCAGCAGCTCAGTGACAGGGCAGAGTACAACTGAAGCTTTCTTT
>-|16|TRBJ2-2|-|TRBV5-4
CASSPLANANTGELFF
TGTGCCAGCAGCCCACTAGCAAACGCGAACACCGGGGAGCTGTTTTTT
>TRBD1|16|TRBJ2-7|once|TRBV18
CASSPPTGNVRSEQYF
TGTGCCAGCTCACCGCCGACAGGGAATGTTAGGAGCGAGCAGTACTTC
>-|14|TRBJ2-7|-|TRBV7-9
CASSWGGSGNEQYF
TGTGCCAGCAGCTGGGGTGGATCAGGGAACGAGCAGTACTTC
>-|12|TRBJ1-2|few|TRBV7-9
CASSLRAGGYTF
TGTGCCAGCAGCTTGAGGGCTGGTGGCTACACCTTC
>TRBD1|13|TRBJ1-1|-|TRBV11-3
CASSSDRDGKAFF
TGTGCCAGCAGCTCGGACAGGGACGGAAAAGCTTTCTTT
>-|14|TRBJ2-7|-|TRBV19
CASSTGQGSYEQYF
TGTGCCAGTAGTACGGGTCAGGGTTCCTACGAGCAGTACTTC
>-|12|TRBJ1-1|-|TRBV29-1
CSGKGQHIEAFF
TGCAGCGGCAAGGGCCAACATATTGAAGCTTTCTTT
>-|14|TRBJ1-2|once|TRBV2
CASRRRVANYGYTF
TGTGCCAGCAGAAGGAGAGTAGCTAACTATGGCTACACCTTC
>-|12|TRBJ1-5|few|TRBV28
CAIQAGEQPQHF
TGTGCCATCCAGGCCGGGGAGCAGCCCCAGCATTTT
>-|13|TRBJ2-3|-|TRBV29-1
CSVEAAGADTQYF
TGCAGCGTTGAAGCAGCCGGCGCAGATACGCAGTATTTT
>TRBD1|14|TRBJ1-1|-|TRBV13
CASSLYHRGTEAFF
TGTGCCAGCAGCTTATATCACAGGGGGACTGAAGCTTTCTTT
>-|14|TRBJ1-1|-|TRBV19
CASKSPGVNTEAFF
TGTGCCAGTAAGAGTCCAGGAGTGAACACTGAAGCTTTCTTT
>-|16|TRBJ2-1|-|TRBV11-3
CASSLGNTRVPNEQFF
TGTGCCAGCAGCTTAGGCAACACGCGGGTCCCCAATGAGCAGTTCTTC
>TRBD2|13|TRBJ2-2|-|TRBV6-4
CASSPGTNGELFF
TGTGCCAGCAGCCCCGGGACTAACGGGGAGCTGTTTTTT
>-|14|TRBJ2-3|-|TRBV19
CASRWGASTDTQYF
TGTGCCAGTAGATGGGGCGCTAGCACAGATACGCAGTATTTT
>TRBD1|15|TRBJ2-7|-|TRBV6-1
CASSGQKQGAREQYF
TGTGCCAGCAGTGGACAAAAACAGGGGGCGAGGGAGCAGTACTTC